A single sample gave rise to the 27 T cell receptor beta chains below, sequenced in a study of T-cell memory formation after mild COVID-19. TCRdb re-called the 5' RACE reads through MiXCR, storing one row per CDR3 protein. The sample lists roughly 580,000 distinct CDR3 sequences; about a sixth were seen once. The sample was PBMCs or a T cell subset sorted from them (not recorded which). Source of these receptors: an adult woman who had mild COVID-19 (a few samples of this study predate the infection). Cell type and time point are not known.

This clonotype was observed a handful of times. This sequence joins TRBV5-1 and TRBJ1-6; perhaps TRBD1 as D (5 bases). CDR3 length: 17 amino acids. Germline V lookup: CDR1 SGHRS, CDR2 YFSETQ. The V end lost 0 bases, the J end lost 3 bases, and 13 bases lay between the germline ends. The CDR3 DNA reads TGCGCCAGCAGCTTGGAAGGGGCGCAGAGCTATAATTCACCCCTCCACTTT. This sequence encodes CASSLEGAQSYNSPLHF.

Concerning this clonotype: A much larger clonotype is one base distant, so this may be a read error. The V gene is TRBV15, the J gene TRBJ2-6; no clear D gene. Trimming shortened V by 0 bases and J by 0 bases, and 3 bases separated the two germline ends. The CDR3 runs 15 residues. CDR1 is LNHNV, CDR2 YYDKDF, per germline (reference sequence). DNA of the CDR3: TGTGCCACCAGCAGAGAGAGCTCTGGGGCCAACGTCCTGACTTTC. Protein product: CATSRESSGANVLTF. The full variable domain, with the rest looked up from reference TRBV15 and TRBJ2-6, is DAMVIQNPRYQVTQFGKPVTLSCSQTLNHNVMYWYQQKSSQAPKLLFHYYDKDFNNEADTPDNFQSRRPNTSFCFLDIRSPGLGDTAMYLCATSRESSGANVLTFGAGSRLTVL.

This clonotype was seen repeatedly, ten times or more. CDR3 residues: CASSLGQGLTGELFF. The CDR3 DNA reads TGTGCCAGCAGCTTGGGACAGGGTCTAACCGGGGAGCTGTTTTTT. The chain is built from TRBV7-8 and TRBJ2-2, with TRBD1 matching 9 bases. The trim removed 3 bases at V and 5 bases at J, leaving 4 bases unmatched. In germline, CDR1 is SGHVS, CDR2 FQNEAQ. The CDR3 covers 15 residues.

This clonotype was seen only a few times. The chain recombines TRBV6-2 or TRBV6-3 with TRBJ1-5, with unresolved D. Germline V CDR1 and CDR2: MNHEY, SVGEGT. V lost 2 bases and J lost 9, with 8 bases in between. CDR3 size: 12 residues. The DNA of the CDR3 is TGTGCCAGCAGTTACATCGGAAGGCCCCAGCATTTT. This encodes CASSYIGRPQHF.

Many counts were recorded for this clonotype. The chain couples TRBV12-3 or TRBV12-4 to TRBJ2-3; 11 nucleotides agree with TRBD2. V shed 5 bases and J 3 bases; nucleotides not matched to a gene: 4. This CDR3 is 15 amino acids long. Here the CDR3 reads CASSASGGITDTQYF. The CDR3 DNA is TGTGCCAGCAGTGCTAGCGGGGGGATTACAGATACGCAGTATTTT.

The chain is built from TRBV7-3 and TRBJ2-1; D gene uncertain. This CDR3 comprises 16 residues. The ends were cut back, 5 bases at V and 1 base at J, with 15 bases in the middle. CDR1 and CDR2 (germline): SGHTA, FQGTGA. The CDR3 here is CASSPRVWDSYNEQFF. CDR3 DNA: TGTGCCAGCAGCCCCCGTGTTTGGGATTCCTACAATGAGCAGTTCTTC.

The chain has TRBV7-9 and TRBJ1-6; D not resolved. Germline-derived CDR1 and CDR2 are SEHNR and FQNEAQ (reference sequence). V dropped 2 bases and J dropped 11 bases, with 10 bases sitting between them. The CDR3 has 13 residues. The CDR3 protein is CASSLIDRAPLHF. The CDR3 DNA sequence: TGTGCCAGCAGCTTAATTGATAGAGCACCCCTCCACTTT.

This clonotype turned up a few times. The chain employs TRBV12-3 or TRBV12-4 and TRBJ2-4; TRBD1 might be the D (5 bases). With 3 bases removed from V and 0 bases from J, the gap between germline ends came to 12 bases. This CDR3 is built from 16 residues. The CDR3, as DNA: TGTGCCAGCAGTTTCCAGGGTGGGGTAGCCAAAAACATTCAGTACTTC. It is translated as CASSFQGGVAKNIQYF.

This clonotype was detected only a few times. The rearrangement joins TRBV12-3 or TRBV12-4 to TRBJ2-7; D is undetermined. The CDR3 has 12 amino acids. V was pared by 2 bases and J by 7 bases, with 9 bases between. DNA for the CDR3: TGTGCCAGCAGTTTATGGGCTAAGGAGCAGTACTTC. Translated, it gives CASSLWAKEQYF.

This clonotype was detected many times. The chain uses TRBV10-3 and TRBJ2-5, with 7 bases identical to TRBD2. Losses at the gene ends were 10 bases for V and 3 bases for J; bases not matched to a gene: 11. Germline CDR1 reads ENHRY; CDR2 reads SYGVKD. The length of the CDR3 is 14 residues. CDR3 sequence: CATYAGVREETQYF. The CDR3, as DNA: TGTGCCACCTACGCGGGAGTTCGGGAAGAGACCCAGTACTTC.

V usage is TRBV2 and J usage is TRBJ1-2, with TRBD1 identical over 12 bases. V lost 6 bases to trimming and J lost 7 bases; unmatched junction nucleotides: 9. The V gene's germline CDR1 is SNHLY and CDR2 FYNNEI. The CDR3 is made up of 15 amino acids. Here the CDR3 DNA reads TGTGCCAGCAGACGGCCGGGACAGGGGGCGCTTGGCTACACCTTC. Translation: CASRRPGQGALGYTF.

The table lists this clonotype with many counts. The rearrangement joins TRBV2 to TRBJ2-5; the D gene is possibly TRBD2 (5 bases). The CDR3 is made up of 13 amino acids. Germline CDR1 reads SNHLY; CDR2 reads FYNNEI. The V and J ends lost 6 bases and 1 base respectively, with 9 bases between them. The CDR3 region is CASRRGPQETQYF. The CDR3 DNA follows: TGTGCCAGCAGAAGAGGGCCCCAAGAGACCCAGTACTTC.

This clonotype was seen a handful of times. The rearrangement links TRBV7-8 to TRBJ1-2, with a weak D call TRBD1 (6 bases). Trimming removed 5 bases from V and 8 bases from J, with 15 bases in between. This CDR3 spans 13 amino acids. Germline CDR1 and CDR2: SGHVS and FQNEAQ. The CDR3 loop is CASSPGLQGGYTF. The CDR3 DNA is TGTGCCAGCAGCCCCGGCCTTCAGGGGGGCTACACCTTC.

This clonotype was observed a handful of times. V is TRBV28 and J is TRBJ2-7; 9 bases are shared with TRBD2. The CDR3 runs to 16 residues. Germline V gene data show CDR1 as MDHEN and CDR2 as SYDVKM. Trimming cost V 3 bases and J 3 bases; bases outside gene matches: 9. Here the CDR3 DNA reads TGTGCCAGCAGTTTCTCCCTAGCGGGACTCCACTACGAGCAGTACTTC. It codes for CASSFSLAGLHYEQYF.

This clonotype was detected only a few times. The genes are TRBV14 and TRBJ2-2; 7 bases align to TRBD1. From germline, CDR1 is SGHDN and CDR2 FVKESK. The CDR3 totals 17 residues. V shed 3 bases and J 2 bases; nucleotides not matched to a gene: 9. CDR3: CASSHLGRGRNTGELFF. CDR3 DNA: TGTGCCAGCAGCCACCTTGGCAGGGGGAGAAACACCGGGGAGCTGTTTTTT.

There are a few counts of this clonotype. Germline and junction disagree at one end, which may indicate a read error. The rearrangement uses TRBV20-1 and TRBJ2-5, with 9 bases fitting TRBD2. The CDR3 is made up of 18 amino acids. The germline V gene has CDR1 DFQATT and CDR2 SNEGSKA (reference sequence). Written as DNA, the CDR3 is TGCAGTGCTAGACTAGCGGGGCTGGATTGGCGATCCCAACAGACCCAGTACTTC. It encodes CSARLAGLDWRSQQTQYF.

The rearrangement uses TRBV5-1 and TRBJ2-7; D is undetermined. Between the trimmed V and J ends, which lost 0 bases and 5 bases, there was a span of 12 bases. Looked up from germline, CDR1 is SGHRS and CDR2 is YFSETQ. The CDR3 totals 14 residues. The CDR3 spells CASSLGNRPHEQYF. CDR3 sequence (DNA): TGCGCCAGCAGCTTGGGTAATAGACCACACGAGCAGTACTTC.

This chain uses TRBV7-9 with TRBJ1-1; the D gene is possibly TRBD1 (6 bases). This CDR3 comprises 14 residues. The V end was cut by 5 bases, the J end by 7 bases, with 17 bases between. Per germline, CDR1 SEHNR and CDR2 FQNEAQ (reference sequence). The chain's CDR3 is CASSKSGTSNEAFF. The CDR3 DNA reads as TGTGCCAGCAGCAAGTCCGGGACAAGTAATGAAGCTTTCTTT.

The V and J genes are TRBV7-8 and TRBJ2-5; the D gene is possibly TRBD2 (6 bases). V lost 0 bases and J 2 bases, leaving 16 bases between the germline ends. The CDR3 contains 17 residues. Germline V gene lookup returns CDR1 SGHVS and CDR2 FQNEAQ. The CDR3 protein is CASSLAWRAGQQETQYF. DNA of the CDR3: TGTGCCAGCAGCTTAGCGTGGAGGGCAGGGCAACAAGAGACCCAGTACTTC.

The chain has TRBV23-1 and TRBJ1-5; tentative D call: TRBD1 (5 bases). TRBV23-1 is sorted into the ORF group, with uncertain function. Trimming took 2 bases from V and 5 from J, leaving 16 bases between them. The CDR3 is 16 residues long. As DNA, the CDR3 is TGCGCCAGCAGTCAAGCAGTCCGCAGGGAGGATCAGCCCCAGCATTTT. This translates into CASSQAVRREDQPQHF.

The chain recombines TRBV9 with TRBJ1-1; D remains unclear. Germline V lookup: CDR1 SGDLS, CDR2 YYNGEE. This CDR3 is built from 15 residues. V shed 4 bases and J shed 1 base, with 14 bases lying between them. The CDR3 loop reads CASSTLGGGNTEAFF. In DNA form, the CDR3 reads TGTGCCAGCAGCACCCTGGGAGGTGGGAACACTGAAGCTTTCTTT.

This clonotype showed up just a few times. CDR3 protein: CASTVSGPDTQYF. CDR3 nucleotide sequence: TGTGCCAGCACCGTTAGCGGGCCAGATACGCAGTATTTT. This sequence joins TRBV7-9 and TRBJ2-3; 7 bases agree with TRBD2. V was pared by 7 bases and J by 4 bases, with 5 bases of the junction left unmatched. The CDR3 runs to 13 residues. Germline V gene sequence: CDR1 SEHNR, CDR2 FQNEAQ (reference sequence). The variable domain in full, with the rest retrieved from reference TRBV7-9 and TRBJ2-3, is DTGVSQNPRHKITKRGQNVTFRCDPISEHNRLYWYRQTLGQGPEFLTYFQNEAQLEKSRLLSDRFSAERPKGSFSTLEIQRTEQGDSAMYLCASTVSGPDTQYFGPGTRLTVL.

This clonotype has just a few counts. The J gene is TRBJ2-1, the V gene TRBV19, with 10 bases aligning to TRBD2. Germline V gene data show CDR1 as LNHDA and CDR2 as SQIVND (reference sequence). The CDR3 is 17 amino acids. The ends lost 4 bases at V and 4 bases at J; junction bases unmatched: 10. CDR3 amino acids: CASSTYSGREGYNEQFF. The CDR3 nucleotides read TGTGCCAGTAGTACCTACAGCGGGAGGGAGGGGTACAATGAGCAGTTCTTC. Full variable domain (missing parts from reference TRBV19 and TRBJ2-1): DGGITQSPKYLFRKEGQNVTLSCEQNLNHDAMYWYRQDPGQGLRLIYYSQIVNDFQKGDIAEGYSVSREKKESFPLTVTSAQKNPTAFYLCASSTYSGREGYNEQFFGPGTRLTVL.

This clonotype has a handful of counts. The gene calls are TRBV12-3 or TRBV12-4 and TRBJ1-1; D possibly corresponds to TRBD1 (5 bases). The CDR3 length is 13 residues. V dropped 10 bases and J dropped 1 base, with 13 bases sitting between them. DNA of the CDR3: TGTGCCACCGGGCGGCAGGGGAACACTGAAGCTTTCTTT. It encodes CATGRQGNTEAFF.

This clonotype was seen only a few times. DNA of the CDR3: TGCAGCGTAACCGACGGGCCCCTGAACACTGAAGCTTTCTTT. Encoded protein: CSVTDGPLNTEAFF. The V and J genes are TRBV29-1 and TRBJ1-1; D unclear. This CDR3 region has 14 residues. V lost 6 bases and J lost 0, with 14 bases in between. Germline CDR1 is SQVTM and CDR2 is ANQGSEA.

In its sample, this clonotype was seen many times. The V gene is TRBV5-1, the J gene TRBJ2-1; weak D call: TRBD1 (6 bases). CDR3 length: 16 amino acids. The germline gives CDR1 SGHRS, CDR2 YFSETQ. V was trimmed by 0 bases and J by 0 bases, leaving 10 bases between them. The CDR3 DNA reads TGCGCCAGCAGCTTGGAGGGGGAACTCTCCTACAATGAGCAGTTCTTC. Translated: CASSLEGELSYNEQFF.

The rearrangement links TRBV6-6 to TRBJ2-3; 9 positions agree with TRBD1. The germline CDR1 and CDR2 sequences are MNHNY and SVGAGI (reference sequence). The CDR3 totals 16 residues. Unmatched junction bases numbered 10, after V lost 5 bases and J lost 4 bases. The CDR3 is CASSPTGGSRADTQYF. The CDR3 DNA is TGTGCCAGCAGTCCTACAGGGGGCTCGAGGGCAGATACGCAGTATTTT.